This passage covers 28 T cell receptor beta chains from one sample sequenced in a study of PD-1 blockade in classical Hodgkin lymphoma. The protocol was immunoSEQ multiplex PCR, while the TCRdb copy is restricted to in-frame clones and leaves out a portion. The table has about 6,800 clones, around 78% seen once. Following autologous stem cell transplantation, relapse occurred in every patient, and exposure to brentuximab vedotin varied. The sample here was peripheral blood mononuclear cells (PBMCs), taken before the second cycle of nivolumab. The receptors here all came from a human donor with classical Hodgkin lymphoma.

J is TRBJ2-7 and V is TRBV5-4; 7 bases align to TRBD2. The CDR3 totals 14 residues. V was clipped by 2 bases and J by 6 bases; unmatched bases: 8. Looked up from germline, CDR1 is SGHNT and CDR2 is YYREEE (reference sequence). The CDR3 here is CASSFPGTTSEQYF. The CDR3 DNA is TGTGCCAGCAGCTTTCCCGGGACTACGAGCGAGCAGTACTTC.

This sequence joins TRBV7-6 and TRBJ2-5, with TRBD2 matching 8 bases. The CDR3 loop spans 15 amino acids. The V and J ends lost 5 bases and 6 bases, in that order; junction bases with no gene match: 11. Germline V CDR1 and CDR2: SGHVS, FNYEAQ. For the CDR3, the DNA is TGTGCCAGCAGCCCCGGGGGGGAGGGCTACCAGACCCAGTACTTC. Translation: CASSPGGEGYQTQYF. Using reference TRBV7-6 and TRBJ2-5 for the parts outside the CDR3, the full variable domain is GAGVSQSPRYKVTKRGQDVALRCDPISGHVSLYWYRQALGQGPEFLTYFNYEAQQDKSGLPNDRFSAERPEGSISTLTIQRTEQRDSAMYRCASSPGGEGYQTQYFGPGTRLLVL.

The chain couples TRBV6-5 to TRBJ2-7, with TRBD1 identical over 10 bases. Trimming removed 5 bases from V and 3 bases from J; junction bases left unmatched: 7. Germline V gene sequence: CDR1 MNHEY, CDR2 SVGAGI. The CDR3 contains 15 residues. CDR3 DNA: TGTGCCAGCAGTCCATCCGGGACAGGGGACTACGAGCAGTACTTC. This encodes CASSPSGTGDYEQYF.

This clone appeared a few times. The J gene is TRBJ1-6, the V gene TRBV6-5; a weak D match, TRBD1 (5 bases). The CDR3 extends over 14 amino acids. Germline V CDR1 and CDR2: MNHEY, SVGAGI. The V end lost 2 bases, the J end lost 7 bases, and 9 bases lay between the germline ends. CDR3 DNA sequence: TGTGCCAGCAGTTACAGGCAGGGAAATTCACCCCTCCACTTT. Its translation: CASSYRQGNSPLHF.

The chain employs TRBV27 and TRBJ2-1, with TRBD1 matching over 9 bases. The ends lost 6 bases at V and 7 bases at J; junction bases unmatched: 13. Germline V CDR1 and CDR2: MNHEY, SMNVEV (reference sequence). This CDR3 has 16 residues. CDR3 region: CASRTYRGQVDNEQFF. The CDR3 region has the DNA TGTGCCAGCAGGACCTACAGGGGGCAAGTGGATAATGAGCAGTTCTTC.

V and J are TRBV6-5 and TRBJ2-1, with 15 bases matching TRBD2. J gave up 9 bases and V 4 bases, and 7 bases lay outside the gene matches. Germline V gene lookup returns CDR1 MNHEY and CDR2 SVGAGI. The CDR3 spans 16 residues. The CDR3, as DNA: TGTGCCAGCAGTTTTGGGACTAGCGGGAGGCGAGGTGAGCAGTTCTTC. Translated: CASSFGTSGRRGEQFF.

The chain uses TRBV18 and TRBJ1-1; tentative D call: TRBD1 (5 bases). The CDR3 runs to 16 residues. CDR1 and CDR2 (germline): KGHSH, LQKENI. V lost 2 bases to trimming and J lost 1 base, with 14 bases between them. The CDR3: CASSPLGVGWNTEAFF. Here the CDR3 DNA reads TGTGCCAGCTCACCATTAGGGGTTGGGTGGAACACTGAAGCTTTCTTT.

The V call is TRBV19, the J call TRBJ1-4; tentatively, D is TRBD1 (5 bases). The CDR3 loop spans 18 amino acids. CDR1 and CDR2 (germline): LNHDA, SQIVND (reference sequence). The V and J ends lost 3 bases and 3 bases respectively, with 20 bases between them. The CDR3 DNA is TGTGCCAGTAGTATTATACTTGGAGGGGTCCGAGCTAATGAAAAACTGTTTTTT. This codes for CASSIILGGVRANEKLFF. The full variable domain, completed using reference TRBV19 and TRBJ1-4, is DGGITQSPKYLFRKEGQNVTLSCEQNLNHDAMYWYRQDPGQGLRLIYYSQIVNDFQKGDIAEGYSVSREKKESFPLTVTSAQKNPTAFYLCASSIILGGVRANEKLFFGSGTQLSVL.

V gene TRBV6-5 combines with J gene TRBJ1-1; TRBD1 matches at 12 bases. This CDR3 is built from 15 residues. V gave up 6 bases and J gave up 5 bases; unmatched junction bases: 7. Germline V gives CDR1 MNHEY, CDR2 SVGAGI. CDR3 loop: CASSWDRGPGTEAFF. CDR3 in DNA: TGTGCCAGCAGCTGGGACAGGGGGCCGGGAACTGAAGCTTTCTTT.

The chain employs TRBV6-6 and TRBJ2-7; D ambiguous. V lost 5 bases and J 1 base, leaving 15 bases between the germline ends. The germline V gene has CDR1 MNHNY and CDR2 SVGAGI (reference sequence). The CDR3 length is 15 residues. The DNA of the CDR3 is TGTGCCAGCAGTACGGAGACCCTAGGGTCCTACGAGCAGTACTTC. The encoded protein is CASSTETLGSYEQYF.

With respect to this clone: The same CDR3 can be traced to other DNA sequences in this sample. The chain carries TRBV6-5 and TRBJ2-7; possibly TRBD1 for D (5 bases). Germline V gene data show CDR1 as MNHEY and CDR2 as SVGAGI. Trimming pared 2 bases from V and 1 base from J, leaving 12 bases between. There are 15 residues in the CDR3. In nucleotides, the CDR3 is TGTGCCAGCAGTTACGAATCAACAGGATCCTACGAGCAGTACTTC. It encodes CASSYESTGSYEQYF.

The chain recombines TRBV18 with TRBJ1-1, with a possible D match to TRBD1 (5 bases). Germline loops: CDR1 KGHSH, CDR2 LQKENI. This CDR3 has 13 residues. V was trimmed by 6 bases and J by 1 base, leaving 9 bases between them. The CDR3 region is CASSPTENTEAFF. The CDR3 coding sequence is TGTGCCAGCTCCCCGACAGAGAACACTGAAGCTTTCTTT.

The chain is built from TRBV28 and TRBJ1-2; D uncertain. The length of the CDR3 is 17 residues. With 8 bases removed from V and 0 bases from J, the gap between germline ends came to 22 bases. The germline gives CDR1 MDHEN, CDR2 SYDVKM. CDR3 DNA sequence: TGTGCCAGCCGACCCACCGCGGGGTTCCGAGCTAACTATGGCTACACCTTC. Amino acid sequence: CASRPTAGFRANYGYTF.

The rearrangement uses TRBV4-2 and TRBJ2-3; 7 bases are a match to TRBD2. The ends lost 0 bases at V and 4 bases at J; junction bases unmatched: 7. This CDR3 region has 16 residues. Per the germline V gene, CDR1 is LGHNA and CDR2 is YNFKEQ. CDR3 protein: CASSQDHGGRSDTQYF. The CDR3 DNA is TGTGCCAGCAGCCAAGATCATGGCGGGAGATCAGATACGCAGTATTTT.

The chain links TRBV19 to TRBJ2-3; 9 bases map to TRBD2. The CDR3 length is 17 residues. V dropped 6 bases and J dropped 0; count of bases not matched to a gene: 10. Germline CDR1 reads LNHDA; CDR2 reads SQIVND (reference sequence). The CDR3 loop reads CASRAGGPTFSTDTQYF. CDR3 DNA sequence: TGTGCCAGTAGGGCGGGGGGGCCTACTTTTAGCACAGATACGCAGTATTTT.

CDR3 in amino acids: CASSGTGVHEQYF. The CDR3 DNA follows: TGTGCCAGCAGCGGCACAGGGGTTCACGAGCAGTACTTC. The chain uses TRBV7-9 and TRBJ2-7; TRBD1 aligns across 7 bases. The CDR3 has 13 amino acids. Germline V gives CDR1 SEHNR, CDR2 FQNEAQ (reference sequence). The V and J ends lost 5 bases and 5 bases, in that order; junction bases with no gene match: 6.

This clone has just a few counts. The V gene is TRBV29-1, the J gene TRBJ2-7, with D unclear. The length of the CDR3 is 11 residues. V lost 4 bases, J lost 0 bases, and 4 bases lay in between. From germline, CDR1 is SQVTM and CDR2 ANQGSEA. CDR3 residues: CSVVGSYEQYF. CDR3 DNA sequence: TGCAGCGTTGTTGGCTCCTACGAGCAGTACTTC.

The chain has TRBV7-9 and TRBJ2-7; no clear D gene. V was trimmed by 1 base and J by 6 bases, leaving 16 bases between them. The CDR3 loop spans 15 amino acids. Germline V gives CDR1 SEHNR, CDR2 FQNEAQ (reference sequence). The CDR3 coding sequence is TGTGCCAGCAGCTTAGGCCCCATTTACTTCGCCGAGCAGTACTTC. It codes for CASSLGPIYFAEQYF.

The rearrangement links TRBV7-8 to TRBJ2-2; D might be TRBD2 (5 bases). The CDR3 has 16 amino acids. V lost 1 base to trimming and J lost 1 base, with 10 bases between them. The germline V gene has CDR1 SGHVS and CDR2 FQNEAQ. The CDR3 DNA reads as TGTGCCAGCAGCTTAGATGAAAGCGGGAACACCGGGGAGCTGTTTTTT. Translating gives CASSLDESGNTGELFF. Supplemented by reference TRBV7-8 and TRBJ2-2, the full variable domain reads GAGVSQSPRYKVAKRGQDVALRCDPISGHVSLFWYQQALGQGPEFLTYFQNEAQLDKSGLPSDRFFAERPEGSVSTLKIQRTQQEDSAVYLCASSLDESGNTGELFFGEGSRLTVL.

The V gene is TRBV20-1, the J gene TRBJ1-2; D is uncertain. Trimming left V 3 bases short and J 0 bases short, with 2 bases between. Germline V gene sequence: CDR1 DFQATT, CDR2 SNEGSKA (reference sequence). The CDR3 totals 11 residues. CDR3 protein: CSASTNYGYTF. CDR3 in DNA: TGCAGTGCTAGCACTAACTATGGCTACACCTTC.

The chain carries TRBV28 and TRBJ2-7; tentatively, D is TRBD2 (5 bases). Trimming shortened V by 2 bases and J by 2 bases, and 10 bases separated the two germline ends. Germline assignment: CDR1 MDHEN and CDR2 SYDVKM. The length of the CDR3 is 14 residues. The CDR3 DNA is TGTGCCAGCAGTTTAACACTAGTTGCCTACGAGCAGTACTTC. This codes for CASSLTLVAYEQYF.

This clone showed up just once. V gene TRBV5-4 combines with J gene TRBJ1-3; a weak D match, TRBD1 (5 bases). Germline CDR1 reads SGHNT; CDR2 reads YYREEE (reference sequence). With 4 bases removed from V and 4 bases from J, the gap between germline ends came to 12 bases. The CDR3 has 14 residues. CDR3 nucleotide sequence: TGTGCCAGCAGCCGTGGAGGGGCGGGAAACACCATATATTTT. Encoded protein: CASSRGGAGNTIYF.

V is TRBV5-5 and J is TRBJ1-5; no clear D. Germline values: CDR1 SGHKS, CDR2 YYEKEE (reference sequence). The CDR3 runs to 14 residues. The ends were cut back, 1 base at V and 1 base at J, with 6 bases in the middle. The CDR3 coding sequence is TGTGCCAGCAGCTTGACCCGGAGCAATCAGCCCCAGCATTTT. Encoded protein: CASSLTRSNQPQHF.

The V gene is TRBV27, the J gene TRBJ2-7; 10 bases agree with TRBD2. The trim removed 4 bases at V and 5 bases at J, leaving 11 bases unmatched. Germline V gene sequence: CDR1 MNHEY, CDR2 SMNVEV (reference sequence). This CDR3 is built from 16 residues. The CDR3 region is CASSSYSSGSLHEQYF. CDR3 sequence (DNA): TGTGCCAGCAGTTCCTATTCTAGCGGGAGTCTACACGAGCAGTACTTC.

The chain employs TRBV7-9 and TRBJ2-1; 11 nucleotides agree with TRBD2. The junction had 5 bases not matched to a gene; V was cut back by 3 bases and J by 7 bases. Germline V gene sequence: CDR1 SEHNR, CDR2 FQNEAQ (reference sequence). The CDR3 length is 15 residues. CDR3 in amino acids: CASSLTGLAANEQFF. CDR3 DNA sequence: TGTGCCAGCAGCTTGACGGGACTAGCGGCGAATGAGCAGTTCTTC.

The rearrangement uses TRBV29-1 and TRBJ2-7; tentatively, D is TRBD1 (5 bases). The CDR3 has 13 amino acids. Germline values: CDR1 SQVTM, CDR2 ANQGSEA. V gave up 4 bases and J gave up 1 base, with 11 bases separating them. The CDR3 is CSVAVRASYEQYF. CDR3 DNA sequence: TGCAGCGTTGCGGTCAGGGCTTCCTACGAGCAGTACTTC.

V usage is TRBV19 and J usage is TRBJ2-7, with 9 positions matching TRBD2. Trimming cost V 4 bases and J 5 bases; bases outside gene matches: 6. The CDR3 has 14 residues. The V gene's germline CDR1 is LNHDA and CDR2 SQIVND (reference sequence). CDR3 loop: CASSRLAGVNEQYF. CDR3 DNA sequence: TGTGCCAGTAGTAGATTAGCGGGAGTCAACGAGCAGTACTTC.

This chain links TRBV27 with TRBJ2-1; D is possibly TRBD2 (6 bases). CDR3 length equals 16 residues. V gave up 3 bases and J gave up 8 bases, with 20 bases separating them. The germline CDR1 and CDR2 sequences are MNHEY and SMNVEV (reference sequence). The CDR3 here is CASSFTSGVPNDEQFF. The CDR3 bases are TGTGCCAGCAGTTTTACCTCGGGAGTTCCTAACGATGAGCAGTTCTTC.